The rows below give T cell receptor beta chains drawn from one sample of a study of blood T cell repertoires in COVID-19. Some clones are missing from TCRdb's copy, which holds only in-frame ones; the method was immunoSEQ multiplex PCR. Here the sample spans about 130,000 clones, 78% being singletons. Sequenced material: PBMCs or T cells enriched from blood (not recorded which). These receptors were collected from a woman between 50 and 59 years old who had recovered from COVID-19. Both conserved end residues are part of each CDR3. Each record gives: D gene, J gene, clone size, V gene, CDR3 protein, CDR3 DNA. D genes are given only for firm matches. Only some rows state a clone size, as once, few, many or a class for expanded clones.

D gene: TRBD1; J gene: TRBJ1-2; clone size: -; V gene: TRBV6-6; CDR3 protein: CASSSQGADGYTF; CDR3 DNA: TGTGCCAGCAGTTCCCAGGGGGCGGACGGCTACACCTTC
D gene: -; J gene: TRBJ1-1; clone size: -; V gene: TRBV4-1; CDR3 protein: CASSHSRFEAFF; CDR3 DNA: TGCGCCAGCAGCCACTCCAGATTCGAAGCTTTCTTT
D gene: -; J gene: TRBJ2-5; clone size: -; V gene: TRBV3-1/TRBV3-2; CDR3 protein: CASSQAQEETQYF; CDR3 DNA: TGTGCCAGCAGCCAAGCCCAGGAAGAGACCCAGTACTTC
D gene: -; J gene: TRBJ2-5; clone size: -; V gene: TRBV19; CDR3 protein: CASSTTRLQETQYF; CDR3 DNA: TGTGCCAGTAGCACCACTAGGCTCCAAGAGACCCAGTACTTC
D gene: -; J gene: TRBJ1-4; clone size: -; V gene: TRBV11-2; CDR3 protein: CASSRGGWTEKLFF; CDR3 DNA: TGTGCCAGCAGCCGAGGCGGGTGGACTGAAAAACTGTTTTTT
D gene: -; J gene: TRBJ1-5; clone size: -; V gene: TRBV2; CDR3 protein: CASSEDGRRGPQHF; CDR3 DNA: TGTGCCAGCAGTGAGGACGGCCGTCGGGGGCCCCAGCATTTT
D gene: TRBD2; J gene: TRBJ2-1; clone size: few; V gene: TRBV18; CDR3 protein: CASSSGGLGEQFF; CDR3 DNA: TGTGCCAGCTCTAGCGGGGGATTGGGTGAGCAGTTCTTC
D gene: TRBD1; J gene: TRBJ1-6; clone size: -; V gene: TRBV2; CDR3 protein: CASSPRQGNSPLHF; CDR3 DNA: TGTGCCAGCAGTCCTAGACAGGGAAATTCACCCCTCCACTTT
D gene: TRBD2; J gene: TRBJ2-3; clone size: -; V gene: TRBV7-3; CDR3 protein: CASSPVGGAGGGDTQYF; CDR3 DNA: TGTGCCAGCAGCCCCGTTGGAGGAGCGGGGGGGGGAGATACGCAGTATTTT
D gene: -; J gene: TRBJ1-4; clone size: -; V gene: TRBV10-3; CDR3 protein: CAISELWDSERKLFF; CDR3 DNA: TGTGCCATCAGTGAGTTATGGGACTCAGAGAGAAAACTGTTTTTT
D gene: TRBD1; J gene: TRBJ2-2; clone size: -; V gene: TRBV2; CDR3 protein: CASSPQRGRLGTGELFF; CDR3 DNA: TGTGCCAGCAGCCCCCAGAGGGGGCGGTTAGGGACCGGGGAGCTGTTTTTT
D gene: -; J gene: TRBJ1-2; clone size: -; V gene: TRBV2; CDR3 protein: CASSEVGRGGEGYTF; CDR3 DNA: TGTGCCAGCAGTGAAGTCGGCAGGGGAGGGGAAGGCTACACCTTC
D gene: -; J gene: TRBJ1-5; clone size: -; V gene: TRBV15; CDR3 protein: CATSRDTPQGGNQPQHF; CDR3 DNA: TGTGCCACCAGCAGAGATACCCCACAGGGAGGCAATCAGCCCCAGCATTTT
D gene: TRBD1; J gene: TRBJ1-2; clone size: -; V gene: TRBV6-5; CDR3 protein: CASRRQGADYGYTF; CDR3 DNA: TGTGCCAGCAGAAGACAGGGGGCGGACTATGGCTACACCTTC
D gene: -; J gene: TRBJ2-3; clone size: -; V gene: TRBV5-1; CDR3 protein: CASSFGAGGTDTQYF; CDR3 DNA: TGCGCCAGCAGCTTTGGGGCAGGGGGGACAGATACGCAGTATTTT
D gene: -; J gene: TRBJ1-5; clone size: -; V gene: TRBV6-5; CDR3 protein: CASSSGAQPQHF; CDR3 DNA: TGTGCCAGCAGCTCAGGGGCTCAGCCCCAGCATTTT
D gene: -; J gene: TRBJ1-1; clone size: -; V gene: TRBV5-4; CDR3 protein: CASSNRGTTEAFF; CDR3 DNA: TGTGCCAGCAGCAACCGAGGAACCACTGAAGCTTTCTTT
D gene: -; J gene: TRBJ1-1; clone size: -; V gene: TRBV19; CDR3 protein: CASRGHPRTEAFF; CDR3 DNA: TGTGCCAGTAGGGGACATCCAAGGACTGAAGCTTTCTTT
D gene: -; J gene: TRBJ1-1; clone size: -; V gene: TRBV2; CDR3 protein: CASSEGGQGMEAFF; CDR3 DNA: TGTGCCAGCAGTGAAGGTGGGCAGGGGATGGAAGCTTTCTTT
D gene: -; J gene: TRBJ1-5; clone size: -; V gene: TRBV5-4; CDR3 protein: CASSLWQGGNQPQHF; CDR3 DNA: TGTGCCAGCAGCTTGTGGCAGGGTGGGAATCAGCCCCAGCATTTT
D gene: TRBD1; J gene: TRBJ1-5; clone size: -; V gene: TRBV2; CDR3 protein: CASSRDRLNNQPQHF; CDR3 DNA: TGTGCCAGCAGTCGGGACAGGCTGAACAATCAGCCCCAGCATTTT
D gene: TRBD1; J gene: TRBJ1-5; clone size: -; V gene: TRBV6-6; CDR3 protein: CASSPAQGAGNSNQPQHF; CDR3 DNA: TGTGCCAGCAGTCCAGCACAGGGGGCTGGGAATAGCAATCAGCCCCAGCATTTT
D gene: TRBD2; J gene: TRBJ2-1; clone size: -; V gene: TRBV7-3; CDR3 protein: CASSAPGTSMDEQFF; CDR3 DNA: TGTGCCAGCAGCGCCCCCGGGACTAGCATGGATGAGCAGTTCTTC
D gene: TRBD2; J gene: TRBJ2-1; clone size: once; V gene: TRBV9; CDR3 protein: CASSVGASGGATNEQFF; CDR3 DNA: TGTGCCAGCAGCGTAGGGGCTAGCGGGGGGGCAACCAATGAGCAGTTCTTC
D gene: TRBD2; J gene: TRBJ2-2; clone size: few; V gene: TRBV12-3/TRBV12-4; CDR3 protein: CAQGGRSGELFF; CDR3 DNA: TGTGCCCAGGGAGGGCGGTCGGGGGAGCTGTTTTTT
D gene: TRBD2; J gene: TRBJ2-3; clone size: -; V gene: TRBV9; CDR3 protein: CASSVAGLAGTDTQYF; CDR3 DNA: TGTGCCAGCAGCGTAGCAGGACTAGCCGGCACAGATACGCAGTATTTT
D gene: TRBD1; J gene: TRBJ2-7; clone size: many; V gene: TRBV7-9; CDR3 protein: CAGGTGGYEQYF; CDR3 DNA: TGTGCCGGTGGGACAGGCGGCTACGAGCAGTACTTC
D gene: -; J gene: TRBJ2-5; clone size: -; V gene: TRBV24-1; CDR3 protein: CATSGSQGPGETQYF; CDR3 DNA: TGTGCCACCAGTGGCTCACAGGGTCCAGGGGAGACCCAGTACTTC
D gene: -; J gene: TRBJ2-5; clone size: -; V gene: TRBV5-6; CDR3 protein: CASSFQGNQETQYF; CDR3 DNA: TGTGCCAGCAGCTTCCAGGGGAACCAAGAGACCCAGTACTTC
D gene: TRBD2; J gene: TRBJ2-3; clone size: -; V gene: TRBV4-1; CDR3 protein: CASSQEGSGGATDTQYF; CDR3 DNA: TGCGCCAGCAGCCAAGAGGGGAGCGGGGGGGCTACAGATACGCAGTATTTT
D gene: TRBD1; J gene: TRBJ1-6; clone size: -; V gene: TRBV28; CDR3 protein: CASIGQGNSPLHF; CDR3 DNA: TGTGCCAGCATAGGACAGGGGAATTCACCCCTCCACTTT
D gene: TRBD1; J gene: TRBJ1-1; clone size: -; V gene: TRBV7-9; CDR3 protein: CASSQRQGPLYTEAFF; CDR3 DNA: TGTGCCAGCAGCCAGAGACAGGGGCCACTCTACACTGAAGCTTTCTTT
D gene: -; J gene: TRBJ1-2; clone size: -; V gene: TRBV3-1/TRBV3-2; CDR3 protein: CASSQAIRVNKGYTF; CDR3 DNA: TGTGCCAGCAGCCAAGCAATCAGGGTTAATAAGGGCTACACCTTC
D gene: TRBD2; J gene: TRBJ2-3; clone size: -; V gene: TRBV27; CDR3 protein: CASSPSRGDTTDTQYF; CDR3 DNA: TGTGCCAGCAGTCCATCGCGGGGGGACACCACAGATACGCAGTATTTT
D gene: TRBD2; J gene: TRBJ2-3; clone size: -; V gene: TRBV5-8; CDR3 protein: CASSLGLSGLRTDTQYF; CDR3 DNA: TGTGCCAGCAGCTTGGGGCTTAGCGGGTTACGCACAGATACGCAGTATTTT
D gene: -; J gene: TRBJ1-2; clone size: few; V gene: TRBV6-1; CDR3 protein: CASSEEWTATNYGYTF; CDR3 DNA: TGTGCCAGCAGTGAAGAATGGACAGCGACCAACTATGGCTACACCTTC
D gene: -; J gene: TRBJ1-5; clone size: -; V gene: TRBV11-2; CDR3 protein: CASSLQGNQPQHF; CDR3 DNA: TGTGCCAGCAGCTTACAGGGGAATCAGCCCCAGCATTTT
D gene: TRBD1; J gene: TRBJ2-4; clone size: -; V gene: TRBV28; CDR3 protein: CASSLRGQGLAKNIQYF; CDR3 DNA: TGTGCCAGCAGTTTACGGGGACAGGGTTTAGCCAAAAACATTCAGTACTTC
D gene: -; J gene: TRBJ1-5; clone size: -; V gene: TRBV23-1; CDR3 protein: CASAVTKQPQHF; CDR3 DNA: TGCGCCAGCGCGGTTACCAAGCAGCCCCAGCATTTT
D gene: TRBD1; J gene: TRBJ1-2; clone size: -; V gene: TRBV19; CDR3 protein: CASRHRGGGYTF; CDR3 DNA: TGTGCCAGTAGACACAGGGGAGGTGGCTACACCTTC
D gene: TRBD1; J gene: TRBJ1-2; clone size: -; V gene: TRBV4-1; CDR3 protein: CASSQDLDRIYGYTF; CDR3 DNA: TGCGCCAGCAGCCAAGACCTGGACAGGATCTATGGCTACACCTTC
D gene: -; J gene: TRBJ2-7; clone size: -; V gene: TRBV4-2; CDR3 protein: CASSQEGTFGEQYF; CDR3 DNA: TGTGCCAGCAGCCAAGAAGGGACTTTCGGTGAGCAGTACTTC
D gene: -; J gene: TRBJ1-3; clone size: -; V gene: TRBV2; CDR3 protein: CASSETGLSGNTIYF; CDR3 DNA: TGTGCCAGCAGTGAAACAGGGCTCTCTGGAAACACCATATATTTT
D gene: TRBD1; J gene: TRBJ2-7; clone size: -; V gene: TRBV19; CDR3 protein: CASSTDRDSYEQYF; CDR3 DNA: TGTGCCAGTAGTACGGACAGGGATAGCTACGAGCAGTACTTC
D gene: -; J gene: TRBJ1-2; clone size: -; V gene: TRBV28; CDR3 protein: CASSLGARRAGGYTF; CDR3 DNA: TGTGCCAGCAGTTTAGGGGCCCGCAGGGCGGGGGGCTACACCTTC
D gene: -; J gene: TRBJ1-4; clone size: -; V gene: TRBV5-1; CDR3 protein: CASTPQSATNEKLFF; CDR3 DNA: TGCGCCAGCACCCCGCAGTCTGCAACTAATGAAAAACTGTTTTTT